This T cell receptor (beta chain) was sequenced in a study of blood T cell repertoires in COVID-19. Overall study: The study drew acute and convalescent COVID-19 samples from the United States, Italy and Spain.

Methods used by the authors: Estimates of nucleated cell counts were drawn from the amplification of reference gene primers. The data were produced by immunoSEQ multiplex PCR, yet TCRdb's version contains in-frame clones alone and is incomplete. D and trimming were read from the DNA, whereas the V and J calls and clone size are those reported in that table. The repertoire consists of 180,000 or so clones, with around 83% occurring once and the leading ten covering roughly 2.9%. The CDR3 runs 14 residues. Germline assignment: CDR1 SGHVS and CDR2 FQNEAQ. Trimming stripped 2 bases from V and 0 bases from J, with 7 bases between.

This TCR came from a woman in her 30s with active or convalescent COVID-19. Sequenced input: peripheral blood. This chain uses TRBV7-8 with TRBJ2-5, with D possibly matching TRBD1 (5 bases). Written as DNA, the CDR3 is TGTGCCAGCAGCTTAAAGGGGCACCAAGAGACCCAGTACTTC. Its translation: CASSLKGHQETQYF.